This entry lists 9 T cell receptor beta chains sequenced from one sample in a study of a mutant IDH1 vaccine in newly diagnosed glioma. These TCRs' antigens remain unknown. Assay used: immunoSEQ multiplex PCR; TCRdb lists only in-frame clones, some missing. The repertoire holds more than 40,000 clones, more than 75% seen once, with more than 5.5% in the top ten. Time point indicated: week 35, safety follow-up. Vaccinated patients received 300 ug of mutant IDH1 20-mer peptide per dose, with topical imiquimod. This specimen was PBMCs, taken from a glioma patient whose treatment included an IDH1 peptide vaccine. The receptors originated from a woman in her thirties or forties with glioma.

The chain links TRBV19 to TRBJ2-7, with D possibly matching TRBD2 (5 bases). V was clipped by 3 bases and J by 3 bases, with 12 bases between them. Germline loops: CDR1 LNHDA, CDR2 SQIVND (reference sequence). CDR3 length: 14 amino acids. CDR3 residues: CASSIFGGGYEQYF. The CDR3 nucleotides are TGTGCCAGTAGTATCTTCGGAGGTGGCTACGAGCAGTACTTC.

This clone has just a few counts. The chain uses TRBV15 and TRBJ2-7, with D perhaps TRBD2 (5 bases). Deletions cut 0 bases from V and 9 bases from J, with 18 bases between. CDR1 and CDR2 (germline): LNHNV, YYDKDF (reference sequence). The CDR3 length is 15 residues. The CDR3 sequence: CATSRDGSAGERQYF. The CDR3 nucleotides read TGTGCCACCAGCAGAGATGGGAGCGCTGGGGAGAGGCAGTACTTC.

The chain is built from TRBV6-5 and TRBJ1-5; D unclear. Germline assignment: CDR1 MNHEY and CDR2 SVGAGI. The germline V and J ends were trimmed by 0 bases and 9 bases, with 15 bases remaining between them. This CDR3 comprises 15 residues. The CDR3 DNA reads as TGTGCCAGCAGTTACTCGAGACAAAAAGTATGGCCCCAGCATTTT. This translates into CASSYSRQKVWPQHF.

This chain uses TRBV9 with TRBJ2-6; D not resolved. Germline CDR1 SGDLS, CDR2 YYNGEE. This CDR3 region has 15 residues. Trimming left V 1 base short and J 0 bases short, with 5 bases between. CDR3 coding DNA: TGTGCCAGCAGCGTACAGCACTCTGGGGCCAACGTCCTGACTTTC. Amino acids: CASSVQHSGANVLTF.

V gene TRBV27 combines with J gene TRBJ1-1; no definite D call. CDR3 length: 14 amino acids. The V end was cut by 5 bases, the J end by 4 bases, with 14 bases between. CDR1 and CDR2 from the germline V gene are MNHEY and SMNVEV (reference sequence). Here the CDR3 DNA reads TGTGCCAGCAGTGACCCCGGAGTTAGCACTGAAGCTTTCTTT. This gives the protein CASSDPGVSTEAFF.

This CDR3 reads CASTGSGFEKLFF. CDR3 DNA sequence: TGTGCCTCAACAGGGAGTGGGTTTGAAAAACTGTTTTTT. The chain couples TRBV6-1 to TRBJ1-4, with D possibly matching TRBD1 (6 bases). Looked up from germline, CDR1 is MNHNS and CDR2 is SASEGT. V lost 11 bases and J lost 7, with 17 bases in between. The length of the CDR3 is 13 residues.

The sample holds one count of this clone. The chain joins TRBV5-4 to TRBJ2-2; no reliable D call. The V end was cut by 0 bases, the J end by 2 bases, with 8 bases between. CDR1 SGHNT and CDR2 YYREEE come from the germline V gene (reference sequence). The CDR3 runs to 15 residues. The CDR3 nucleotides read TGTGCCAGCAGCTTGGGTTGGGCCAACACCGGGGAGCTGTTTTTT. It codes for CASSLGWANTGELFF.

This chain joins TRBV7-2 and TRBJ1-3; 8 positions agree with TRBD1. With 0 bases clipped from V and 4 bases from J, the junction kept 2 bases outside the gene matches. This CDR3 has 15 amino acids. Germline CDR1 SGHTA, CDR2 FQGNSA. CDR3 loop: CASSLATGGGNTIYF. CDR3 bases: TGTGCCAGCAGCTTAGCCACAGGGGGAGGAAACACCATATATTTT.

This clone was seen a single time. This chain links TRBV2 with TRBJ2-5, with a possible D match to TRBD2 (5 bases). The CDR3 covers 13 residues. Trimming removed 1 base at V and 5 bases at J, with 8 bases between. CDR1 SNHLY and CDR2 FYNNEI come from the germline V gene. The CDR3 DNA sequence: TGTGCCAGCAGTGAAGAAAGGGAGGAGACCCAGTACTTC. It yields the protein CASSEEREETQYF.